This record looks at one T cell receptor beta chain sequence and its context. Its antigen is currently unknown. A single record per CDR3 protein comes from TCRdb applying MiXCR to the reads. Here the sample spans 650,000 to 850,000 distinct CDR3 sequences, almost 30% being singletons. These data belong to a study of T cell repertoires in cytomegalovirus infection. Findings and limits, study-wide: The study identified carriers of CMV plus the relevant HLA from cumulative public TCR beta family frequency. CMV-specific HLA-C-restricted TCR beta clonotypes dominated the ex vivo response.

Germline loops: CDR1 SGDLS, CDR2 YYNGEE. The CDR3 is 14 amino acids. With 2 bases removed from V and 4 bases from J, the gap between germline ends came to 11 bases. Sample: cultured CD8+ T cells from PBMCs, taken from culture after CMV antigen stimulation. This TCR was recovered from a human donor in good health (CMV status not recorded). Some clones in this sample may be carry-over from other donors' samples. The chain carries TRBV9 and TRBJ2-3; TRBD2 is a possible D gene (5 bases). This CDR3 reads CASSVTTGSDTQYF. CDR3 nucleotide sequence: TGTGCCAGCAGCGTCACTACGGGGTCAGATACGCAGTATTTT.